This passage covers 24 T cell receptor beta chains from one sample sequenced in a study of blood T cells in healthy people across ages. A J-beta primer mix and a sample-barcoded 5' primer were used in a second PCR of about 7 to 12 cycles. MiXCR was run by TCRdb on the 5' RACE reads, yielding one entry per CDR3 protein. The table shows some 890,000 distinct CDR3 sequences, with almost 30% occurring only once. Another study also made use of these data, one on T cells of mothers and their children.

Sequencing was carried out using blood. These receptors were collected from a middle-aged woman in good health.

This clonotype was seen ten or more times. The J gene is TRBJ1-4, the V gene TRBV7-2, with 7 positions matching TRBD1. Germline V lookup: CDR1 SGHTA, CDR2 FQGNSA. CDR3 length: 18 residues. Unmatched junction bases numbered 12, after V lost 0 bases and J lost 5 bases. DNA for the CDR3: TGTGCCAGCAGCTTAGCACCGGCCACAGGGGCCAGCAATGAAAAACTGTTTTTT. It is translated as CASSLAPATGASNEKLFF. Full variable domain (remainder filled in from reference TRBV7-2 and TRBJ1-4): GAGVSQSPSNKVTEKGKDVELRCDPISGHTALYWYRQSLGQGLEFLIYFQGNSAPDKSGLPSDRFSAERTGGSVSTLTIQRTQQEDSAVYLCASSLAPATGASNEKLFFGSGTQLSVL.

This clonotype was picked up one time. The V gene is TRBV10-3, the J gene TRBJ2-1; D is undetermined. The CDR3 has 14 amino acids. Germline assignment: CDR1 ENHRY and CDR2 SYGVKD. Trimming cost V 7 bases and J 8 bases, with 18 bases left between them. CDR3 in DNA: TGTGCCATCACCCCGGCGGCCCCAGGACATGAGCAGTTCTTC. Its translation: CAITPAAPGHEQFF.

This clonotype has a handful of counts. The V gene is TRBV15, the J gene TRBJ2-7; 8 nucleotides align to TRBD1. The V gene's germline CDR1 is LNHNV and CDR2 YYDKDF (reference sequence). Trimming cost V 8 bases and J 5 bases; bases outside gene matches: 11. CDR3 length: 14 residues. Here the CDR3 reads CATGSQGGCNEQYF. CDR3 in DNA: TGTGCCACCGGATCACAGGGGGGTTGCAACGAGCAGTACTTC. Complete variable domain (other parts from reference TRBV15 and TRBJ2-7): DAMVIQNPRYQVTQFGKPVTLSCSQTLNHNVMYWYQQKSSQAPKLLFHYYDKDFNNEADTPDNFQSRRPNTSFCFLDIRSPGLGDTAMYLCATGSQGGCNEQYFGPGTRLTVT.

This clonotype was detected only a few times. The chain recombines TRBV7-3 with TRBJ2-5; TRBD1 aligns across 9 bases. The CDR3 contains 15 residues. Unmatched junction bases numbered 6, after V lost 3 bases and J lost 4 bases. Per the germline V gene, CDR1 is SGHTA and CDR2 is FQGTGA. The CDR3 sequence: CASSLSGTGLETQYF. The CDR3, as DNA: TGTGCCAGCAGCTTGTCCGGGACAGGGTTAGAGACCCAGTACTTC.

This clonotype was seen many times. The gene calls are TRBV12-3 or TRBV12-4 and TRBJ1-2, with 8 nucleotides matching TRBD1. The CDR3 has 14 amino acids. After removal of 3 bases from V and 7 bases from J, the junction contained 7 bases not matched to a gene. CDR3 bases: TGTGCCAGCAGTTTTCAGGGGGCGGCAGCTGGCTACACCTTC. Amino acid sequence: CASSFQGAAAGYTF.

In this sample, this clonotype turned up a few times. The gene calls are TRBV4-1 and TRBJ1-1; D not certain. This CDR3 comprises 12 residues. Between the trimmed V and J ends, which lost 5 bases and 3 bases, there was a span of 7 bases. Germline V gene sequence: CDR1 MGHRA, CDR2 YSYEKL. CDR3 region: CASSGVDTEAFF. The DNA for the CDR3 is TGCGCCAGCAGCGGAGTAGACACTGAAGCTTTCTTT.

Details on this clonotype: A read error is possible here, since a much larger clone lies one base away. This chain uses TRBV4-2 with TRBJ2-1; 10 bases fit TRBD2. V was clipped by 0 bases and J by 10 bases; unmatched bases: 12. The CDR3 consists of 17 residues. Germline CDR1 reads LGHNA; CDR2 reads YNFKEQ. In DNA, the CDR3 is TGTGCCAGCAGCCAAGAAGACCAAGCGGGGGGGGCGTACGAGCAGTTCTTC. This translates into CASSQEDQAGGAYEQFF.

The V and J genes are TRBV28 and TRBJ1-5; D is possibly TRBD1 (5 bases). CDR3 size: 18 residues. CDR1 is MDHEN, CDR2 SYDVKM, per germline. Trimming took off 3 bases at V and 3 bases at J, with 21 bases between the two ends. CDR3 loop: CASSFPPSAGPHNQPQHF. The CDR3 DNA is TGTGCCAGCAGTTTCCCCCCTTCGGCAGGGCCCCACAATCAGCCCCAGCATTTT.

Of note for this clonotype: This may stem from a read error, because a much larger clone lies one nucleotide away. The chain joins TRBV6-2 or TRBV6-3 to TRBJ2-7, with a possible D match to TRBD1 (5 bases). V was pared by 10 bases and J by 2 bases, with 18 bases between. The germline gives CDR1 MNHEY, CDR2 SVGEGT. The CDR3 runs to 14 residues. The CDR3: CAISGAPKPYEQYF. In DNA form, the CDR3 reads TGTGCCATCTCTGGGGCCCCGAAGCCCTACGAGCAGTACTTC.

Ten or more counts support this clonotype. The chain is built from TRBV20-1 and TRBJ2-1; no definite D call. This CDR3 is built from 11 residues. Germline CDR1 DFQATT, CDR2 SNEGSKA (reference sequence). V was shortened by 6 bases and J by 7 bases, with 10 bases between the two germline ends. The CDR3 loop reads CSALKRNEQFF. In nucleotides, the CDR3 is TGCAGTGCCCTAAAAAGGAATGAGCAGTTCTTC.

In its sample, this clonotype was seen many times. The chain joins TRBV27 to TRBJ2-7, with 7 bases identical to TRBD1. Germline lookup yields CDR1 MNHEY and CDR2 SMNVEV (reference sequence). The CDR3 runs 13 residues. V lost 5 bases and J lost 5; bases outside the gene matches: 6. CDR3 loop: CASSRQGNDEQYF. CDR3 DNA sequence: TGTGCCAGCAGTAGACAGGGTAATGACGAGCAGTACTTC.

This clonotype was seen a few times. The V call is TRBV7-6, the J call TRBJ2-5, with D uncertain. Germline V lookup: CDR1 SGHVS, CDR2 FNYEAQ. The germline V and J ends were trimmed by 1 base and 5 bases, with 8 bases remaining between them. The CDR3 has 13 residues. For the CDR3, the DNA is TGTGCCAGCAGCTTAGTTTTTACGGAGACCCAGTACTTC. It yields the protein CASSLVFTETQYF.

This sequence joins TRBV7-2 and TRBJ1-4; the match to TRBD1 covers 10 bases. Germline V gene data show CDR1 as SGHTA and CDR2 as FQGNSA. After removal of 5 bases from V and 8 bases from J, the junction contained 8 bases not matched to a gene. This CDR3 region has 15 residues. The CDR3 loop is CASSTTGQGVEKLFF. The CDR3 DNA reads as TGTGCCAGCAGCACTACCGGACAGGGGGTGGAAAAACTGTTTTTT. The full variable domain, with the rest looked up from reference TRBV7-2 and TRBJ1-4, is GAGVSQSPSNKVTEKGKDVELRCDPISGHTALYWYRQSLGQGLEFLIYFQGNSAPDKSGLPSDRFSAERTGGSVSTLTIQRTQQEDSAVYLCASSTTGQGVEKLFFGSGTQLSVL.

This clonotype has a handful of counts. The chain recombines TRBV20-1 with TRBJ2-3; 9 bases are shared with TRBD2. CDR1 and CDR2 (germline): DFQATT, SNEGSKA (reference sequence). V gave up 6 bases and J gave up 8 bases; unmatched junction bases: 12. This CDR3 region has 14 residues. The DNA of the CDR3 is TGCAGTGCCCGGCGGGGCGGGGGGGCACTTACGCAGTATTTT. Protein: CSARRGGGALTQYF.

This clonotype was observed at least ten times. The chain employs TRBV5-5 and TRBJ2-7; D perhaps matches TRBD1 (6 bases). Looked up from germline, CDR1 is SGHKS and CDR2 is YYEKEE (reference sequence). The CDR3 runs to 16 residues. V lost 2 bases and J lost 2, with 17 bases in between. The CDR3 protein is CASSLFPDRPTYEQYF. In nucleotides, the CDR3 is TGTGCCAGCAGCTTATTCCCCGACAGGCCGACCTACGAGCAGTACTTC.

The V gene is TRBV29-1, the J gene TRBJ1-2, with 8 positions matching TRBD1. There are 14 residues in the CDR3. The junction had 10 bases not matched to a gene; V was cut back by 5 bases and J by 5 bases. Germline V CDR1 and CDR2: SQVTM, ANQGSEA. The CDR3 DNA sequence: TGCAGCGTTATATTCACAGGGGGGAAGTATGGCTACACCTTC. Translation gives CSVIFTGGKYGYTF. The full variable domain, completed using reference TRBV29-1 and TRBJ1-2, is SAVISQKPSRDICQRGTSLTIQCQVDSQVTMMFWYRQQPGQSLTLIATANQGSEATYESGFVIDKFPISRPNLTFSTLTVSNMSPEDSSIYLCSVIFTGGKYGYTFGSGTRLTVV.

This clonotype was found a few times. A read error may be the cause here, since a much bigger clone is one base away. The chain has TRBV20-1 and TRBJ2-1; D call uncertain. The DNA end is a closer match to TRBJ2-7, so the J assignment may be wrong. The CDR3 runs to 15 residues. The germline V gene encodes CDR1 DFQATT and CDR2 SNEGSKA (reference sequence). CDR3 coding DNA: TGCAGTGCTCGAAATCGGATCTATCAATACAATGAGCAGTACTTC. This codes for CSARNRIYQYNEQYF.

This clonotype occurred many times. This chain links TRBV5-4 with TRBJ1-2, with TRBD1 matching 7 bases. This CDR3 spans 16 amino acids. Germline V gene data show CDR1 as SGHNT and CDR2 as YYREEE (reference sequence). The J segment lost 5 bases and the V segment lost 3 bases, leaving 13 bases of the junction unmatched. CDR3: CASSSGQDQPLYGYTF. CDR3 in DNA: TGTGCCAGCAGCTCTGGACAGGACCAGCCTCTTTATGGCTACACCTTC. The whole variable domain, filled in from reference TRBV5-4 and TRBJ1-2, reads ETGVTQSPTHLIKTRGQQVTLRCSSQSGHNTVSWYQQALGQGPQFIFQYYREEENGRGNFPPRFSGLQFPNYSSELNVNALELDDSALYLCASSSGQDQPLYGYTFGSGTRLTVV.

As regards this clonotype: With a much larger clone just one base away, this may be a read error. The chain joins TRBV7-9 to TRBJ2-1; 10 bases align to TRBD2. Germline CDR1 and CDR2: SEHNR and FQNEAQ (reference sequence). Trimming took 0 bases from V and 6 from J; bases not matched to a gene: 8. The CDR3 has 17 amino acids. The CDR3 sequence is CASSLATSGATGNEQFF. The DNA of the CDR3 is TGTGCCAGCAGCTTAGCAACTAGCGGGGCCACGGGCAATGAGCAGTTCTTC.

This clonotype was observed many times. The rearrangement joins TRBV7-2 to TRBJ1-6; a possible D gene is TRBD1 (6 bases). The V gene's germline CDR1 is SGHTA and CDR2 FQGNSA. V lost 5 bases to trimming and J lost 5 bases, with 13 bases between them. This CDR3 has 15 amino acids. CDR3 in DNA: TGTGCCAGCAGCGCAGACAGGTTAAATAATTCACCCCTCCACTTT. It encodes CASSADRLNNSPLHF.

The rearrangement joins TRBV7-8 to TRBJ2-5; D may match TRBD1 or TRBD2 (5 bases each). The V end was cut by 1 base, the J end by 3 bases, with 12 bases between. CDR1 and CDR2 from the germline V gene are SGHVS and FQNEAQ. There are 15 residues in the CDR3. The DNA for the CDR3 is TGTGCCAGCAGCTTAGGGGCGGGCAGGGAAGAGACCCAGTACTTC. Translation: CASSLGAGREETQYF.

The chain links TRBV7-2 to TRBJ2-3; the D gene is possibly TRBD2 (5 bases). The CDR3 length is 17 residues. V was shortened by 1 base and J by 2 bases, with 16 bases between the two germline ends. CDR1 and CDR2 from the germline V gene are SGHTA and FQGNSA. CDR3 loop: CASSLEGSGGLTDTQYF. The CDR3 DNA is TGTGCCAGCAGCTTAGAAGGTTCAGGAGGCCTCACAGATACGCAGTATTTT.

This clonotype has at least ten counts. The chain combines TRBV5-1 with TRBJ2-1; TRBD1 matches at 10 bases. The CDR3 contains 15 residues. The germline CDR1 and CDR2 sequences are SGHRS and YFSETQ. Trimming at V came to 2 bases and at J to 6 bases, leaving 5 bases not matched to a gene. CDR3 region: CASSFGTGDGNEQFF. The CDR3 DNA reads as TGCGCCAGCAGCTTCGGGACAGGGGACGGCAATGAGCAGTTCTTC.

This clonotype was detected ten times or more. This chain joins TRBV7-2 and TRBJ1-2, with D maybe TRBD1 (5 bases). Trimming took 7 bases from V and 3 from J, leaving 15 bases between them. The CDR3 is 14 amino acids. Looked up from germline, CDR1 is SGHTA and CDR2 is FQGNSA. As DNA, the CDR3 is TGTGCCAGCACCCTAAGGGGCTTGGACTATGGCTACACCTTC. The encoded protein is CASTLRGLDYGYTF.